This T cell receptor beta chain stems from a study of blood T cells in healthy people across ages. Study conclusions and caveats: Higher diversity, along with more naive CD4+ cells, distinguished long-lived donors from aged donors. Strong correlation linked observed beta diversity and percent naive T cells. Reliance upon unsorted PBMCs precluded definitive naive versus antigen-experienced comparison. For the donors, CMV status was unknown and possibly confounded expanded clonotype changes.

About this clonotype itself: Its cognate antigen is unknown.

Sample-barcoded 5' priming and a J-beta primer mix drove a second PCR of roughly 6 to 12 cycles. TCRdb re-called the 5' RACE reads through MiXCR, storing one row per CDR3 protein. In the table there are 1.5 million to 1.8 million distinct CDR3 sequences, roughly 43% of which are singletons. This clonotype was sampled from a young woman in good health. The sample consisted of blood.

The CDR3 spells CASSPYRDSYEQYF. CDR3 bases: TGTGCCAGCAGCCCCTACAGGGACTCCTACGAGCAGTACTTC. The V and J genes are TRBV3-1 and TRBJ2-7, with D possibly matching TRBD1 (6 bases). Trimming took 4 bases from V and 0 from J, leaving 10 bases between them. This CDR3 is built from 14 residues. Per the germline V gene, CDR1 is LGHDT and CDR2 is YNNKEL (reference sequence).